Listed below are T cell receptor beta chains from one sample, sequenced in a study of Graves' ophthalmopathy and Graves' hyperthyroidism. One entry per CDR3 protein results from TCRdb running MiXCR on the multiplex PCR reads. Here the sample spans about 400,000 distinct CDR3 sequences, 15% being singletons. Input material: peripheral blood. These receptors all come from a woman between 18 and 30 years old with stable Graves' hyperthyroidism. Each CDR3 is given with its conserved first and last residue. Each record gives: D gene, V gene, CDR3 length, J gene, clone size, CDR3 protein, CDR3 DNA. The D gene is left open where the match is weak. Part of the rows lack a size; the others show once, few, many or a class for expanded clones.

-,TRBV10-3,11,TRBJ2-4,-,CAISGGDIQYF,TGTGCCATCAGTGGGGGGGACATTCAGTACTTC
-,TRBV6-1,16,TRBJ1-1,many,CASSERGSPMNTEAFF,TGTGCCAGCAGTGAAAGGGGGTCCCCTATGAACACTGAAGCTTTCTTT
TRBD2,TRBV15,15,TRBJ2-5,many,CATSRDPSGGETQYF,TGTGCCACCAGCAGAGATCCCAGCGGGGGAGAGACCCAGTACTTC
TRBD1,TRBV12-3/TRBV12-4,14,TRBJ1-1,many,CASSWTGGYTEAFF,TGCGCCAGCAGTTGGACAGGGGGGTACACTGAAGCTTTCTTT
-,TRBV5-1,15,TRBJ1-2,many,CASSLTGPGSGGYTF,TGCGCCAGCAGCTTGACAGGGCCGGGGAGTGGTGGCTACACCTTC
TRBD1,TRBV5-1,19,TRBJ2-5,-,CASSAGTGGKNNHQETQYF,TGCGCCAGCAGCGCCGGGACAGGGGGGAAGAATAACCACCAAGAGACCCAGTACTTC
-,TRBV19,15,TRBJ2-7,-,CASSITGVREDEQYF,TGTGCCAGTAGTATTACAGGGGTCAGGGAGGACGAGCAGTACTTC
-,TRBV20-1,15,TRBJ2-5,many,CSARDFGRGGETQYF,TGCAGTGCTAGAGATTTCGGCAGGGGTGGAGAGACCCAGTACTTC
-,TRBV10-3,15,TRBJ2-5,-,CAISESWGAEETQYF,TGTGCCATCAGTGAGTCGTGGGGGGCAGAGGAGACCCAGTACTTC
-,TRBV9,14,TRBJ1-1,many,CASSVRAMNTEAFF,TGTGCCAGCAGCGTACGGGCTATGAACACTGAAGCTTTCTTT
-,TRBV6-5,14,TRBJ2-3,few,CASSLRDSGDTQYF,TGTGCCAGCAGTCTACGGGACTCGGGGGATACGCAGTATTTT
-,TRBV12-3/TRBV12-4,14,TRBJ1-1,many,CASNQGSQNTEAFF,TGTGCCAGCAACCAGGGGTCCCAGAACACTGAAGCTTTCTTT
-,TRBV6-2/TRBV6-3,20,TRBJ1-2,many,CASSYQSLILGGGSNYGYTF,TGTGCCAGCAGTTATCAGAGTCTTATCCTCGGGGGAGGGTCTAACTATGGCTACACCTTC
TRBD1,TRBV2,16,TRBJ1-6,-,CASSIPGTGRNSPLHF,TGTGCCAGCAGTATCCCCGGGACAGGGCGGAATTCACCCCTCCACTTT
-,TRBV28,13,TRBJ2-7,many,CASIPGGVYEQYF,TGTGCCAGCATCCCCGGAGGGGTCTACGAGCAGTACTTC
-,TRBV12-3/TRBV12-4,15,TRBJ2-4,many,CASSRDRGTKNIKYF,TGTGCCAGCAGCCGAGATCGGGGGACCAAAAACATTAAGTACTTC
TRBD1,TRBV6-2/TRBV6-3,13,TRBJ1-1,-,CASSYRDRGMTFF,TGTGCCAGCAGTTACCGGGACAGGGGTATGACTTTCTTT
TRBD1,TRBV20-1,15,TRBJ2-7,-,CSAIGQGEGSYEQYF,TGCAGTGCTATTGGACAGGGAGAGGGCTCCTACGAGCAGTACTTC
-,TRBV6-5,15,TRBJ1-1,many,CASSQQGGKNTEAFF,TGTGCCAGCAGCCAACAGGGTGGGAAGAACACTGAAGCTTTCTTT
-,TRBV28,15,TRBJ2-7,many,CASSPPYAPGSEQYF,TGTGCCAGCAGTCCCCCCTACGCCCCAGGGAGCGAGCAGTACTTC
-,TRBV6-1,13,TRBJ1-5,many,CASSDRLRQPQHF,TGTGCCAGCAGTGACAGGTTGCGTCAGCCCCAGCATTTT
-,TRBV12-3/TRBV12-4,15,TRBJ1-3,many,CASSLGGGGGNTIYF,TGTGCCAGCAGCTTGGGGGGCGGCGGTGGAAACACCATATATTTT
-,TRBV4-1,13,TRBJ2-5,-,CASSQSPVETQYF,TGCGCCAGCAGCCAATCCCCCGTGGAGACCCAGTACTTC
-,TRBV6-2/TRBV6-3,13,TRBJ2-7,many,CASSPRETYEQYF,TGTGCCAGCAGTCCTCGGGAGACCTACGAGCAGTACTTC
TRBD1,TRBV3-1,15,TRBJ1-1,few,CASGGAGQGGTEAFF,TGTGCCAGCGGAGGGGCCGGACAGGGAGGTACTGAAGCTTTCTTT
-,TRBV11-1,17,TRBJ2-2,many,CASSLVLSSEANGELFF,TGTGCCAGCAGCTTAGTTCTTTCCTCGGAGGCGAACGGGGAGCTGTTTTTT
-,TRBV7-8,13,TRBJ1-5,many,CASSLGGWQPQHF,TGTGCCAGCAGCTTGGGGGGTTGGCAGCCCCAGCATTTT
-,TRBV12-5,13,TRBJ2-7,many,CASGLALVHEQYF,TGTGCTAGTGGTTTGGCCCTAGTCCACGAGCAGTACTTC
-,TRBV4-3,16,TRBJ2-5,many,CASSQDLTSPQETQYF,TGCGCCAGCAGCCAAGATTTGACTTCACCCCAAGAGACCCAGTACTTC
-,TRBV20-1,13,TRBJ2-6,many,CSALGDGANVLTF,TGCAGTGCCCTGGGAGACGGGGCCAACGTCCTGACTTTC
TRBD1,TRBV2,15,TRBJ2-7,many,CASRNLGQGRDEQYF,TGTGCCAGCAGGAACCTAGGACAGGGAAGGGACGAGCAGTACTTC
-,TRBV9,15,TRBJ2-7,many,CASSVGAQSSYEQYF,TGTGCCAGCAGCGTAGGAGCCCAGAGCTCCTACGAGCAGTACTTC
TRBD1,TRBV5-1,15,TRBJ1-1,many,CASSPWTGREGEAFF,TGCGCCAGCAGCCCATGGACAGGGCGTGAAGGTGAAGCTTTCTTT
-,TRBV18,13,TRBJ1-2,few,CASSQEGLGGYTF,TGTGCCAGCTCTCAGGAGGGGCTCGGCGGCTACACCTTC
TRBD2,TRBV6-2/TRBV6-3,13,TRBJ2-7,many,CASMTSVSYEQYF,TGTGCCAGTATGACTAGCGTATCCTACGAGCAGTACTTC
-,TRBV10-2,13,TRBJ1-1,many,CARLRQNNTEAFF,TGCGCCAGGCTTCGACAGAACAACACTGAAGCTTTCTTT
-,TRBV19,17,TRBJ2-7,many,CASSIRLRIRRSYEQYF,TGTGCCAGTAGTATTCGCCTACGGATCCGCCGGTCCTACGAGCAGTACTTC
TRBD2,TRBV12-3/TRBV12-4,14,TRBJ2-7,few,CASSSSGPSEEQYF,TGTGCCAGCAGTTCTAGCGGGCCCTCGGAAGAGCAGTACTTC
TRBD1,TRBV19,14,TRBJ2-7,few,CASSISQGGYEQYF,TGTGCCAGTAGTATTTCACAGGGGGGCTACGAGCAGTACTTC
TRBD1,TRBV24-1,16,TRBJ2-1,-,CATSDPGTGTYNEQFF,TGTGCCACCAGTGACCCCGGGACAGGGACCTACAATGAGCAGTTCTTC
-,TRBV20-1,14,TRBJ2-7,many,CSASRVSGSYEQYF,TGCAGTGCTAGTCGGGTTAGCGGTTCCTACGAGCAGTACTTC
-,TRBV27,14,TRBJ1-1,many,CASSQIRMNTEAFF,TGTGCCAGCAGTCAGATCCGGATGAACACTGAAGCTTTCTTT
-,TRBV12-5,17,TRBJ2-7,many,CASGLRFGPGLPYEQYF,TGTGCTAGTGGTTTACGATTTGGACCGGGCCTACCCTACGAGCAGTACTTC
-,TRBV7-2,12,TRBJ1-1,-,CASSLGPETAFF,TGTGCCAGCAGCTTAGGTCCGGAAACGGCTTTCTTT
TRBD1,TRBV20-1,13,TRBJ2-5,few,CSAPGGLRETQYF,TGCAGTGCCCCAGGGGGCCTCCGAGAGACCCAGTACTTC
TRBD1,TRBV27,14,TRBJ2-7,-,CASSAWDRGAEQYF,TGTGCCAGCAGTGCCTGGGACAGAGGTGCCGAGCAGTACTTC
TRBD1,TRBV2,14,TRBJ2-5,many,CASSDGRGSETQYF,TGTGCCAGCAGTGATGGCAGGGGGAGTGAGACCCAGTACTTC
TRBD1,TRBV19,15,TRBJ2-7,many,CASSIFGTGAYEQYF,TGTGCCAGTAGTATTTTTGGGACAGGGGCCTACGAGCAGTACTTC
-,TRBV28,16,TRBJ1-5,once,CASITGGGQGRQPQHF,TGTGCCAGCATCACTGGGGGGGGGCAGGGCCGTCAGCCCCAGCATTTT
-,TRBV20-1,11,TRBJ2-5,many,CSANKGETQYF,TGCAGTGCAAACAAAGGGGAGACCCAGTACTTC
-,TRBV7-2,14,TRBJ2-5,few,CASSLVGRKETQYF,TGTGCCAGCAGCTTAGTAGGACGGAAAGAGACCCAGTACTTC
-,TRBV6-1,14,TRBJ2-7,many,CATGPGHANPEQYF,TGTGCCACCGGGCCGGGACATGCTAATCCCGAGCAGTACTTC
TRBD1,TRBV19,16,TRBJ1-1,many,CASSPRQGAVDTEAFF,TGTGCCAGTAGTCCAAGACAGGGGGCGGTCGACACTGAAGCTTTCTTT